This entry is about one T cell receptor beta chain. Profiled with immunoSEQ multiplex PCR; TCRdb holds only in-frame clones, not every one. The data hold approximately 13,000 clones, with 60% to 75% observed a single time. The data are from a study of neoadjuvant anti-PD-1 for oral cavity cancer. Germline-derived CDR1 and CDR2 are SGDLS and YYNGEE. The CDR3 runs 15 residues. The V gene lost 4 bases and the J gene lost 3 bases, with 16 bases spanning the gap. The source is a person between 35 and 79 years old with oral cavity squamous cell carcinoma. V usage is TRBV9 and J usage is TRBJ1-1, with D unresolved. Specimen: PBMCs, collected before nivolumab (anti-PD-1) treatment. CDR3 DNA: TGTGCCAGCAGCCAAAGTCCGGCGGCTCACACTGAAGCTTTCTTT. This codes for CASSQSPAAHTEAFF. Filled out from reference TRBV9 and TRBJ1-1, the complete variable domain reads DSGVTQTPKHLITATGQRVTLRCSPRSGDLSVYWYQQSLDQGLQFLIQYYNGEERAKGNILERFSAQQFPDLHSELNLSSLELGDSALYFCASSQSPAAHTEAFFGQGTRLTVV.